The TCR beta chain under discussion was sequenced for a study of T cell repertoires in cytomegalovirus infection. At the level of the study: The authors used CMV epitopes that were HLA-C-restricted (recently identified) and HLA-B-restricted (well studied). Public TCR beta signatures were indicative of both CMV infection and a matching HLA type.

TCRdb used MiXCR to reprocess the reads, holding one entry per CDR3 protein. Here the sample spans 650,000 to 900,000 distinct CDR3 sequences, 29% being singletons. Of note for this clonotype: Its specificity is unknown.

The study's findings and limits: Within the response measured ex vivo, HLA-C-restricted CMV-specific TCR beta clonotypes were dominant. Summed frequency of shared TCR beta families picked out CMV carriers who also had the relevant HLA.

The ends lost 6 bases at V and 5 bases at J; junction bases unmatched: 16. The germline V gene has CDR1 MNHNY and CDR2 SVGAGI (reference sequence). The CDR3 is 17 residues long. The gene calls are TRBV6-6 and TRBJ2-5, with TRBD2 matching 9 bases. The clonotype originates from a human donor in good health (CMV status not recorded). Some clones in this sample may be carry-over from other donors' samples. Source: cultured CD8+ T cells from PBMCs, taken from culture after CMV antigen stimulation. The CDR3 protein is CASSLPEGGGAWETQYF. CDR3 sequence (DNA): TGTGCCAGCAGCCTCCCAGAGGGCGGGGGGGCGTGGGAGACCCAGTACTTC.